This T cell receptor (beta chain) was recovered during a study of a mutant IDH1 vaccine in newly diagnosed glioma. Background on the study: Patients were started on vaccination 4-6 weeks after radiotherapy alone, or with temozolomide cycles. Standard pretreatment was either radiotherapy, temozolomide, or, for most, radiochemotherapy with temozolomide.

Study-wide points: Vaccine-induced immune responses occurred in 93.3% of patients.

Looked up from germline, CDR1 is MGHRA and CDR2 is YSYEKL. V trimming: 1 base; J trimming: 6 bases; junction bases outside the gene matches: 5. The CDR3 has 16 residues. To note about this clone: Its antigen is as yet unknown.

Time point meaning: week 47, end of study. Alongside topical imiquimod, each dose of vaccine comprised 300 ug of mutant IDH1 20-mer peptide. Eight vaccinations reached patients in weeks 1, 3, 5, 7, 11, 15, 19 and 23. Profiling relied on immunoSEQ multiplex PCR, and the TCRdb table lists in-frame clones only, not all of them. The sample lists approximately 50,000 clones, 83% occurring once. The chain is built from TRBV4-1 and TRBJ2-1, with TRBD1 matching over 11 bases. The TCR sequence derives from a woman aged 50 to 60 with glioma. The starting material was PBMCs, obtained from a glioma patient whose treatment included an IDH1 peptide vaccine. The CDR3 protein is CASSQAGGQGVNEQFF. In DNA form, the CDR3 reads TGCGCCAGCAGCCAAGCTGGGGGACAGGGGGTCAATGAGCAGTTCTTC.